These 18 T cell receptor beta chains originate from one sample sequenced in a study of blood T cell repertoires in COVID-19. Assay used: immunoSEQ multiplex PCR; TCRdb lists only in-frame clones, some missing. Here the sample spans around 100,000 clones, 70% to 80% being singletons. The sequenced sample was peripheral blood. These TCRs come from a man aged 65 to 79 with active or convalescent COVID-19.

V is TRBV3-1 (or the pseudogene TRBV3-2) and J is TRBJ2-7; D may be TRBD1 (5 bases). The V and J ends lost 1 base and 3 bases respectively, with 19 bases between them. From germline, CDR1 is LGHDT and CDR2 YNNKEL (reference sequence). The CDR3 extends over 17 amino acids. The CDR3 loop reads CASSQVDSLTRFYEQYF. In DNA, the CDR3 is TGTGCCAGCAGCCAAGTCGACAGCCTGACCCGATTCTACGAGCAGTACTTC.

The CDR3 spells CASSEGLAGGETQYF. In nucleotides, the CDR3 is TGTGCCAGCAGCGAGGGACTAGCGGGTGGGGAGACCCAGTACTTC. The chain uses TRBV9 and TRBJ2-5, with TRBD2 matching over 12 bases. After removal of 3 bases from V and 5 bases from J, the junction contained 5 bases not matched to a gene. Germline V gene sequence: CDR1 SGDLS, CDR2 YYNGEE. The CDR3 covers 15 residues.

The rearrangement links TRBV24-1 to TRBJ1-2; D possibly corresponds to TRBD1 (6 bases). This CDR3 contains 14 residues. Germline V gene data show CDR1 as KGHDR and CDR2 as SFDVKD. The germline V and J ends were trimmed by 1 base and 3 bases, with 8 bases remaining between them. The CDR3 sequence is CATSDLAGDYGYTF. CDR3 nucleotide sequence: TGTGCCACCAGTGATTTAGCAGGGGACTATGGCTACACCTTC.

The chain recombines TRBV21-1 with TRBJ2-3; TRBD1 reflects the table's D call only, with no check against the DNA. TRBV21-1 is listed as a pseudogene. The length of the CDR3 is 19 residues. The CDR3 bases are TGTGCCAGCAGCAAAGATCGCTCGACGGCAGGGGGCATGACAGATACGCAGTATTTT. Its protein product is CASSKDRSTAGGMTDTQYF.

The gene calls are TRBV7-8 and TRBJ2-6, with D hard to call. This CDR3 comprises 15 residues. Trimming cost V 3 bases and J 0 bases, with 6 bases left between them. Germline CDR1 SGHVS, CDR2 FQNEAQ. The CDR3 DNA sequence: TGTGCCAGCAGCTTTTCCAGCTCTGGGGCCAACGTCCTGACTTTC. This gives the protein CASSFSSSGANVLTF.

This sequence joins TRBV18 and TRBJ2-7; D ambiguous. The CDR3 contains 13 residues. Trimming removed 4 bases from V and 6 bases from J, with 13 bases in between. Germline-derived CDR1 and CDR2 are KGHSH and LQKENI. CDR3 nucleotides: TGTGCCAGCTCACACCCCGTCCCAGGCGAGCAGTACTTC. As protein: CASSHPVPGEQYF.

V gene TRBV11-1 combines with J gene TRBJ2-5; perhaps TRBD1 as D (5 bases). The CDR3 consists of 16 residues. Germline CDR1 is SGHAT and CDR2 is FQDESV (reference sequence). The V end was cut by 5 bases, the J end by 2 bases, with 18 bases between. The CDR3 DNA follows: TGTGCCAGCAGCGATTATGCGACAGTGGAACAAGAGACCCAGTACTTC. It yields the protein CASSDYATVEQETQYF.

With respect to this clone: One end of the junction does not line up with germline, which may come from a read error. V is TRBV28 and J is TRBJ2-3; TRBD2 matches at 7 bases. Germline assignment: CDR1 MDHEN and CDR2 SYDVKM. The length of the CDR3 is 17 residues. The CDR3 DNA is TGTGCCGGCAGTTTATCAGTAGCGGGTCTCTCCGGGGATACGCAGTATTTT. Translated: CAGSLSVAGLSGDTQYF.

This chain connects TRBV5-1 to TRBJ1-1; TRBD1 matches 7 bases. This CDR3 is built from 16 residues. CDR1 and CDR2 (germline): SGHRS, YFSETQ. Germline trimming cut 0 bases from V and 0 bases from J; bases unmatched to any gene: 5. The DNA for the CDR3 is TGCGCCAGCAGCTTGGGTGACAGGGTCTTGAACACTGAAGCTTTCTTT. Residues: CASSLGDRVLNTEAFF.

The chain joins TRBV19 to TRBJ2-7, with D maybe TRBD1 (6 bases). Trimming removed 3 bases from V and 3 bases from J, with 15 bases in between. CDR3 size: 15 residues. Germline CDR1 is LNHDA and CDR2 is SQIVND (reference sequence). The CDR3 protein is CASSISGVRDYEQYF. CDR3 DNA sequence: TGTGCCAGTAGTATTTCAGGGGTTCGGGACTACGAGCAGTACTTC.

The V and J genes are TRBV29-1 and TRBJ1-2, with D perhaps matching TRBD1 (5 bases). V was pared by 6 bases and J by 2 bases, with 10 bases between. This CDR3 comprises 12 residues. Germline values: CDR1 SQVTM, CDR2 ANQGSEA. The CDR3 loop reads CSVGRANYGYTF. CDR3 nucleotides: TGCAGCGTAGGCAGGGCCAACTATGGCTACACCTTC.

The V call is TRBV5-4, the J call TRBJ2-3; D uncertain. The germline V gene encodes CDR1 SGHNT and CDR2 YYREEE (reference sequence). Trimming pared 0 bases from V and 0 bases from J, leaving 5 bases between. This CDR3 spans 14 amino acids. CDR3 loop: CASSLDTSTDTQYF. The CDR3 nucleotides read TGTGCCAGCAGCTTGGATACTAGCACAGATACGCAGTATTTT.

This clone was seen only a few times. The V and J genes are TRBV5-6 and TRBJ2-5, with 7 positions matching TRBD2. Germline lookup yields CDR1 SGHDT and CDR2 YYEEEE. V trimming: 7 bases; J trimming: 5 bases; junction bases outside the gene matches: 11. CDR3 length: 14 residues. The CDR3 DNA reads as TGTGCCAGCCACGGGTGGGGAGGGCCGGAGACCCAGTACTTC. Encoded protein: CASHGWGGPETQYF.

This chain uses TRBV10-3 with TRBJ2-3; 7 bases fit TRBD1. The germline V gene encodes CDR1 ENHRY and CDR2 SYGVKD. CDR3 length: 15 amino acids. With V trimmed by 8 bases and J by 2 bases, 10 bases remained unmatched. This chain's CDR3 is CAIGDSQPLTDTQYF. For the CDR3, the DNA is TGTGCCATCGGGGACAGTCAACCTCTCACAGATACGCAGTATTTT.

This chain connects TRBV7-9 to TRBJ1-4; 8 bases align to TRBD1. The J segment lost 8 bases and the V segment lost 4 bases, leaving 6 bases of the junction unmatched. Germline lookup yields CDR1 SEHNR and CDR2 FQNEAQ (reference sequence). The CDR3 totals 14 residues. Here the CDR3 reads CASSSGGLGEKLFF. The DNA for the CDR3 is TGTGCCAGCAGCTCAGGGGGCTTAGGGGAAAAACTGTTTTTT.

This clone appeared a few times. The chain couples TRBV7-2 to TRBJ2-1, with 8 bases identical to TRBD1. This CDR3 has 17 residues. Germline assignment: CDR1 SGHTA and CDR2 FQGNSA. V trimming: 5 bases; J trimming: 6 bases; junction bases outside the gene matches: 15. CDR3 DNA: TGTGCCAGCAGCATCGACAGGGGATCGACCCGGGGCAATGAGCAGTTCTTC. This codes for CASSIDRGSTRGNEQFF. Drawing the rest from reference TRBV7-2 and TRBJ2-1, the complete variable domain is GAGVSQSPSNKVTEKGKDVELRCDPISGHTALYWYRQSLGQGLEFLIYFQGNSAPDKSGLPSDRFSAERTGGSVSTLTIQRTQQEDSAVYLCASSIDRGSTRGNEQFFGPGTRLTVL.

The J gene is TRBJ2-3, the V gene TRBV15; D possibly corresponds to TRBD1 (5 bases). The V end lost 0 bases, the J end lost 6 bases, and 10 bases lay between the germline ends. This CDR3 contains 14 residues. From germline, CDR1 is LNHNV and CDR2 YYDKDF (reference sequence). DNA of the CDR3: TGTGCCACCAGCAGAGACAGGGCTGCCGATACGCAGTATTTT. The encoded protein is CATSRDRAADTQYF.

The rearrangement uses TRBV6-1 and TRBJ1-2, with TRBD1 as a possible D gene (5 bases). This CDR3 contains 12 residues. Trimming cost V 2 bases and J 4 bases, with 5 bases left between them. Germline CDR1 and CDR2: MNHNS and SASEGT. This CDR3 is CASSEQGYGYTF. CDR3 nucleotide sequence: TGTGCCAGCAGTGAACAGGGCTATGGCTACACCTTC.